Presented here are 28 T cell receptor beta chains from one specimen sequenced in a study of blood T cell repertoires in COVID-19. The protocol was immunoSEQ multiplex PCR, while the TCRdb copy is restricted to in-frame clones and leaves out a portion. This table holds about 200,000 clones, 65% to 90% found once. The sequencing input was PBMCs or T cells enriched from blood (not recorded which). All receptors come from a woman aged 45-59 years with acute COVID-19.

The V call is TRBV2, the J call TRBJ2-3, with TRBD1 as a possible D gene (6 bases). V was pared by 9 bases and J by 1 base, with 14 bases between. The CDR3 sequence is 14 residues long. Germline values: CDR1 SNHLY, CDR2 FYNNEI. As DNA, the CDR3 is TGTGCCAGTAATCAGGGGTACGGCACAGATACGCAGTATTTT. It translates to CASNQGYGTDTQYF.

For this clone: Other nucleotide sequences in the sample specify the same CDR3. The CDR3 reads CASSLGGGEMNTEAFF. Here the CDR3 DNA reads TGTGCCAGCAGCCTAGGGGGGGGTGAGATGAACACTGAAGCTTTCTTT. V gene TRBV7-6 combines with J gene TRBJ1-1; possible D gene TRBD1, 6 bases. Germline values: CDR1 SGHVS, CDR2 FNYEAQ. The V and J ends lost 5 bases and 0 bases respectively, with 16 bases between them. The CDR3 runs to 16 residues.

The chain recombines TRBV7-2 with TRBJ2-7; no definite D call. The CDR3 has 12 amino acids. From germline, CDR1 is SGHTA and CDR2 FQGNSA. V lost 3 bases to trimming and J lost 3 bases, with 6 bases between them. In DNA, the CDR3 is TGTGCCAGCAGCTTTGACATCTACGAGCAGTACTTC. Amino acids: CASSFDIYEQYF.

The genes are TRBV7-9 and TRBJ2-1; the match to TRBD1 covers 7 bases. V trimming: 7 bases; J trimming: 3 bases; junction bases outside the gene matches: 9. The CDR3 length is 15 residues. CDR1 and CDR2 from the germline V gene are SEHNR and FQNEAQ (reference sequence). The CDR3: CASTQSGTVYNEQFF. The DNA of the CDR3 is TGTGCCAGCACCCAATCCGGGACAGTCTACAATGAGCAGTTCTTC.

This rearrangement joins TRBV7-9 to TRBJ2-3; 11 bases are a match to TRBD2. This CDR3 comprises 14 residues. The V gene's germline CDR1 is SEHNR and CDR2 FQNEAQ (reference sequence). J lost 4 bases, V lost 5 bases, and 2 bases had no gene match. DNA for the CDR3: TGTGCCAGCAGCCCGGGACTAGCGGCAGATACGCAGTATTTT. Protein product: CASSPGLAADTQYF.

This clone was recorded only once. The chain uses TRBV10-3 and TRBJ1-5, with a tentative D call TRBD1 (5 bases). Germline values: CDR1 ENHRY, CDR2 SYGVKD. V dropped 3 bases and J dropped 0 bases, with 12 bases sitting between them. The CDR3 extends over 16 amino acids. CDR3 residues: CAISESSRGSNQPQHF. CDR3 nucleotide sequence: TGTGCCATCAGTGAAAGTAGTAGGGGTAGCAATCAGCCCCAGCATTTT.

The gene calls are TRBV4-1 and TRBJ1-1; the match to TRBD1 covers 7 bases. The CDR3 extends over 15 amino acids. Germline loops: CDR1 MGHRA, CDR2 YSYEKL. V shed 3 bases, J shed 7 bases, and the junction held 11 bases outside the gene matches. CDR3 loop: CASSHEGTAKIEAFF. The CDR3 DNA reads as TGCGCCAGCAGCCACGAAGGGACAGCCAAAATTGAAGCTTTCTTT.

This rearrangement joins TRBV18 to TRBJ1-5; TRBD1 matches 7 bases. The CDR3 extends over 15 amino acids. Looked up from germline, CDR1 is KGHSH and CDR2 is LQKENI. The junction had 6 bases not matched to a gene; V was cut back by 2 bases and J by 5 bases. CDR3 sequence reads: CASSPTTGAYQPQHF. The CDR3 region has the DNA TGTGCCAGCTCACCAACAACAGGGGCATATCAGCCCCAGCATTTT. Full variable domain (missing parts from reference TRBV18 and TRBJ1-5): NAGVMQNPRHLVRRRGQEARLRCSPMKGHSHVYWYRQLPEEGLKFMVYLQKENIIDESGMPKERFSAEFPKEGPSILRIQQVVRGDSAAYFCASSPTTGAYQPQHFGDGTRLSIL.

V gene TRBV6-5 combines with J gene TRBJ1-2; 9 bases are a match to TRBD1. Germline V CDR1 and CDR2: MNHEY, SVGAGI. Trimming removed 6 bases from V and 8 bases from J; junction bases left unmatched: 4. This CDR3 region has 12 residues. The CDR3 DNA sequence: TGTGCCAGCAGCGGGACAGGGTTGGGCTACACCTTC. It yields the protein CASSGTGLGYTF.

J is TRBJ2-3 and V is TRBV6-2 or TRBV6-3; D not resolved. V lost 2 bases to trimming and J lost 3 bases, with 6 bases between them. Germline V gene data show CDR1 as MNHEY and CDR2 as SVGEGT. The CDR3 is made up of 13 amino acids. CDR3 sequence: CASSYGSTDTQYF. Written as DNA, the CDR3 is TGTGCCAGCAGTTACGGTAGTACAGATACGCAGTATTTT.

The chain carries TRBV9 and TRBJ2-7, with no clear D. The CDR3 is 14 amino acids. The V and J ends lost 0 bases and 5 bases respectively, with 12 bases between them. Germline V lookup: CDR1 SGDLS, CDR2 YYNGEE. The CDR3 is CASSVGWVEDEQYF. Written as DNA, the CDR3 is TGTGCCAGCAGCGTAGGTTGGGTCGAGGACGAGCAGTACTTC.

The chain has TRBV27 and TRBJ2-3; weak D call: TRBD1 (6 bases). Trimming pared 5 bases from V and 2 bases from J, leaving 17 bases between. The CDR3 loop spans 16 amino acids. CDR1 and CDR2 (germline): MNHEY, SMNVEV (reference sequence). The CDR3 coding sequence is TGTGCCAGCAGTCTACTGGGGGCGGCTCTCACAGATACGCAGTATTTT. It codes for CASSLLGAALTDTQYF.

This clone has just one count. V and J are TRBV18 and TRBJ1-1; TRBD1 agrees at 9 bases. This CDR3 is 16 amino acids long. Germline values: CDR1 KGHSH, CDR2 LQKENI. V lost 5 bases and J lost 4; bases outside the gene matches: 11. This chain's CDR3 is CASSTGTGLKGTEAFF. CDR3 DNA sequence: TGTGCCAGCTCAACCGGGACAGGGTTGAAGGGCACTGAAGCTTTCTTT.

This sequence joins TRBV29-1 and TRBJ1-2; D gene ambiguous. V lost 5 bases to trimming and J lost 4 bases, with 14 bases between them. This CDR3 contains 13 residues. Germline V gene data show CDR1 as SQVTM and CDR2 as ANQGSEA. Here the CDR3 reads CSVSRGGSYGYTF. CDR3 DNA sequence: TGCAGCGTTTCCCGAGGAGGAAGCTATGGCTACACCTTC.

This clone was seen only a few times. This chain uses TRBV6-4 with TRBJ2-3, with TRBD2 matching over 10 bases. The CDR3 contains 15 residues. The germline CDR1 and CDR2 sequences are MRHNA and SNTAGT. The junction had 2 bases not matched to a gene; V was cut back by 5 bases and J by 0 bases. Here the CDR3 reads CASSPTSGSTDTQYF. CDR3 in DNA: TGTGCCAGCAGTCCGACTAGCGGGAGCACAGATACGCAGTATTTT.

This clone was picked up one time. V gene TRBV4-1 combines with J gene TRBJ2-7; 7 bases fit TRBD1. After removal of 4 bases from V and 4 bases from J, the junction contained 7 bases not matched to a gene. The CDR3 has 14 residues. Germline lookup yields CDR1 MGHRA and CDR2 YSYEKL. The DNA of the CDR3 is TGCGCCAGCAGCCTCGGACAGGCGTCATACGAGCAGTACTTC. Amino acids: CASSLGQASYEQYF.

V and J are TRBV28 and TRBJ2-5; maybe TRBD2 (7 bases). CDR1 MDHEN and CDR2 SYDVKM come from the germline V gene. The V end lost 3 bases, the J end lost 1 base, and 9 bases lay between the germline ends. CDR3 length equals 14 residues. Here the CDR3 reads CASSLGGPQETQYF. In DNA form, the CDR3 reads TGTGCCAGCAGTTTGGGGGGGCCCCAAGAGACCCAGTACTTC. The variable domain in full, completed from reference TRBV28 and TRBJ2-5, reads DVKVTQSSRYLVKRTGEKVFLECVQDMDHENMFWYRQDPGLGLRLIYFSYDVKMKEKGDIPEGYSVSREKKERFSLILESASTNQTSMYLCASSLGGPQETQYFGPGTRLLVL.

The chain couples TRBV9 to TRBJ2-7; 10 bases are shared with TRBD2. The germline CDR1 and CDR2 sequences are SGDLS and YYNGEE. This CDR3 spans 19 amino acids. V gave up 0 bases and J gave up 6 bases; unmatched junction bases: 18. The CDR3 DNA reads TGTGCCAGCAGCGTAGACCCTTTCGGACTAGCGGCGGGGGGCTCCGAGCAGTACTTC. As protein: CASSVDPFGLAAGGSEQYF. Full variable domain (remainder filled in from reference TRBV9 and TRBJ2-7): DSGVTQTPKHLITATGQRVTLRCSPRSGDLSVYWYQQSLDQGLQFLIQYYNGEERAKGNILERFSAQQFPDLHSELNLSSLELGDSALYFCASSVDPFGLAAGGSEQYFGPGTRLTVT.

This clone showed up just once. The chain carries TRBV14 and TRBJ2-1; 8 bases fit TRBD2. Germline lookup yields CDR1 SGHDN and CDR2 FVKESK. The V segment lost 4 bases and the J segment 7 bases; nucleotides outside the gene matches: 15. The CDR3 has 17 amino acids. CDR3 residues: CASSPGTRGVWRNEQFF. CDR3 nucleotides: TGTGCCAGCAGCCCCGGGACTAGGGGGGTTTGGAGGAATGAGCAGTTCTTC.

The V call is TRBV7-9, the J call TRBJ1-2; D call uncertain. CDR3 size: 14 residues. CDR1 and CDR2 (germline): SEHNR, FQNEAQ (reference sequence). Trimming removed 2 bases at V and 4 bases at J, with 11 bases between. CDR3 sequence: CASSLSPRGYGYTF. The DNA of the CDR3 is TGTGCCAGCAGCTTAAGCCCCCGGGGCTATGGCTACACCTTC. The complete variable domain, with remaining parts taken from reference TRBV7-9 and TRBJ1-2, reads DTGVSQNPRHKITKRGQNVTFRCDPISEHNRLYWYRQTLGQGPEFLTYFQNEAQLEKSRLLSDRFSAERPKGSFSTLEIQRTEQGDSAMYLCASSLSPRGYGYTFGSGTRLTVV.

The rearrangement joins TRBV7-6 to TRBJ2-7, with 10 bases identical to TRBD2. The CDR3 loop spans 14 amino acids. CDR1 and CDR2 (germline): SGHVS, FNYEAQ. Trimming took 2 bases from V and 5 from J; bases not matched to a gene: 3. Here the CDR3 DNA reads TGTGCCAGCAGCTTACTAGCGGGGGTTGACGAGCAGTACTTC. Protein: CASSLLAGVDEQYF.

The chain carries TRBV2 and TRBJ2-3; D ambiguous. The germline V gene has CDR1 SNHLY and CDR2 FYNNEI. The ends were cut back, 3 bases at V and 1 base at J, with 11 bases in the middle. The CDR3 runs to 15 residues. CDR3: CASSDVSSGTDTQYF. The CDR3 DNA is TGTGCCAGCAGTGACGTCAGTTCAGGCACAGATACGCAGTATTTT. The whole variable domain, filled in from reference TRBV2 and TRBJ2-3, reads EPEVTQTPSHQVTQMGQEVILRCVPISNHLYFYWYRQILGQKVEFLVSFYNNEISEKSEIFDDQFSVERPDGSNFTLKIRSTKLEDSAMYFCASSDVSSGTDTQYFGPGTRLTVL.

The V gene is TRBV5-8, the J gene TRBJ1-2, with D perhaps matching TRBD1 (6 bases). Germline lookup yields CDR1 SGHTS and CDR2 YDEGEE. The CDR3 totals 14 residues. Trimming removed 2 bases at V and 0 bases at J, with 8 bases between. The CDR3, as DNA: TGTGCCAGCAGCTTCGGACAGCCTAACTATGGCTACACCTTC. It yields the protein CASSFGQPNYGYTF.

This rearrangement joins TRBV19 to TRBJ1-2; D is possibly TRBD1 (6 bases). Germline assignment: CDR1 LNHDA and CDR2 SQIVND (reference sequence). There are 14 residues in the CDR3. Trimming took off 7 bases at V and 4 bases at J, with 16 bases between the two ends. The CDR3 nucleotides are TGTGCCAGTATGTTCGGGGGGCAAAGCTATGGCTACACCTTC. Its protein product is CASMFGGQSYGYTF.

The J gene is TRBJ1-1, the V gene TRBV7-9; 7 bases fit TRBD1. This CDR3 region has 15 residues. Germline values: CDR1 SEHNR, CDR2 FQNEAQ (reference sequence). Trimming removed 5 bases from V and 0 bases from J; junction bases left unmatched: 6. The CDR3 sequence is CASSLPGTVNTEAFF. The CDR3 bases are TGTGCCAGCAGCCTACCCGGGACAGTGAACACTGAAGCTTTCTTT.

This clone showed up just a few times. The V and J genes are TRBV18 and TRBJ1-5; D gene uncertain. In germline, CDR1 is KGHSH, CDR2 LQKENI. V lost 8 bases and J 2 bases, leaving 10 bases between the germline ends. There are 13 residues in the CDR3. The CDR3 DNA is TGTGCCAGCCGAGAAGTTGGCAATCAGCCCCAGCATTTT. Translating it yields CASREVGNQPQHF.

The CDR3 region is CASSLSPSGATGGELFF. The DNA for the CDR3 is TGTGCCAGCAGTTTATCTCCTAGCGGGGCAACGGGGGGGGAGCTGTTTTTT. The rearrangement links TRBV27 to TRBJ2-2, with 9 nucleotides matching TRBD2. The CDR3 has 17 residues. Germline V gene lookup returns CDR1 MNHEY and CDR2 SMNVEV (reference sequence). The trim removed 0 bases at V and 8 bases at J, leaving 10 bases unmatched.

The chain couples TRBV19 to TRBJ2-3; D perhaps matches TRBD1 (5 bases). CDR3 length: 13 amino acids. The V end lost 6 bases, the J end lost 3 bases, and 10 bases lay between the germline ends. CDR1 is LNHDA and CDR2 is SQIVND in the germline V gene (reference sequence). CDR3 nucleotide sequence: TGTGCCAGTAGCCAGGGATCGACAGATACGCAGTATTTT. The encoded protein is CASSQGSTDTQYF.